The 24 T cell receptor beta chains given below trace back to one sample, sequenced in a study of T cells in Graves' hyperthyroidism and ophthalmopathy. The CDR3 regions of TCR beta were amplified from RNA transcripts. In the first-round RT-PCR of the TCR CDR3, the HTBI primer set was used. TCRdb passed the multiplex PCR reads through MiXCR, listing each CDR3 protein once. The sample has 470,000 or so distinct CDR3 sequences; around 20% are singletons. Specimen: blood. The source of these receptors is a man younger than 35 with Graves' hyperthyroidism.

As concerns this clonotype: Because it lacks the conserved phenylalanine or tryptophan at the end, this CDR3 is likely a read error. The chain carries TRBV4-1 and TRBJ1-1, with D uncertain. There are 14 residues in the CDR3. V gave up 5 bases and J gave up 2 bases, with 12 bases separating them. Germline lookup yields CDR1 MGHRA and CDR2 YSYEKL. CDR3 residues: CASSWRHFNTEAFS. Here the CDR3 DNA reads TGCGCCAGCAGCTGGCGACACTTCAACACTGAAGCTTTCTCT.

This clonotype turned up a few times. This chain's CDR3 is CASSQDPRDTEAFF. CDR3 sequence (DNA): TGCGCCAGCAGCCAAGATCCCCGGGACACTGAAGCTTTCTTT. The J gene is TRBJ1-1, the V gene TRBV4-1, with D unclear. The CDR3 length is 14 residues. The germline gives CDR1 MGHRA, CDR2 YSYEKL. V lost 0 bases to trimming and J lost 3 bases, with 8 bases between them.

This clonotype was seen ten or more times. V and J are TRBV20-1 and TRBJ2-1; 10 bases map to TRBD2. CDR1 and CDR2 (germline): DFQATT, SNEGSKA (reference sequence). This CDR3 is 13 amino acids long. V lost 6 bases to trimming and J lost 7 bases; unmatched junction nucleotides: 6. The CDR3 reads CSARLAGRNEQFF. CDR3 bases: TGCAGTGCCCGACTAGCGGGCAGGAATGAGCAGTTCTTC.

V usage is TRBV19 and J usage is TRBJ1-1, with D unclear. The CDR3 covers 13 residues. The V gene's germline CDR1 is LNHDA and CDR2 SQIVND (reference sequence). V was pared by 7 bases and J by 1 base, with 10 bases between. CDR3 in DNA: TGTGCCAGTAAAATAGGTCCGAACACTGAAGCTTTCTTT. Protein sequence: CASKIGPNTEAFF.

This clonotype was seen ten or more times. The genes are TRBV15 and TRBJ1-5; TRBD1 is a possible D gene (6 bases). The germline V and J ends were trimmed by 0 bases and 6 bases, with 21 bases remaining between them. Germline loops: CDR1 LNHNV, CDR2 YYDKDF (reference sequence). This CDR3 comprises 18 residues. The CDR3 sequence is CATSRDYRGALFSQPQHF. The CDR3, as DNA: TGTGCCACCAGCAGAGATTACCGGGGGGCTTTATTTAGTCAGCCCCAGCATTTT.

V gene TRBV28 combines with J gene TRBJ2-7; D call uncertain. CDR1 is MDHEN, CDR2 SYDVKM, per germline. The CDR3 is made up of 15 amino acids. The V end was cut by 3 bases, the J end by 2 bases, with 14 bases between. For the CDR3, the DNA is TGTGCCAGCAGTTTCGGGCTCTTTAAACCCTACGAGCAGTACTTC. Residues: CASSFGLFKPYEQYF. Complete variable domain (other parts from reference TRBV28 and TRBJ2-7): DVKVTQSSRYLVKRTGEKVFLECVQDMDHENMFWYRQDPGLGLRLIYFSYDVKMKEKGDIPEGYSVSREKKERFSLILESASTNQTSMYLCASSFGLFKPYEQYFGPGTRLTVT.

This clonotype was observed many times. V usage is TRBV5-1 and J usage is TRBJ2-7; 8 nucleotides agree with TRBD1. V was pared by 4 bases and J by 6 bases, with 0 bases of the junction left unmatched. The CDR3 extends over 11 amino acids. Germline values: CDR1 SGHRS, CDR2 YFSETQ. The CDR3 protein is CASSTGGEQYF. CDR3 coding DNA: TGCGCCAGCAGCACAGGGGGCGAGCAGTACTTC. The full variable domain, its missing parts supplied by reference TRBV5-1 and TRBJ2-7, is KAGVTQTPRYLIKTRGQQVTLSCSPISGHRSVSWYQQTPGQGLQFLFEYFSETQRNKGNFPGRFSGRQFSNSRSEMNVSTLELGDSALYLCASSTGGEQYFGPGTRLTVT.

CDR3 sequence (DNA): TGTGCCAGCAGTTACTCGTACGGAAACACCATATATTTT. Translation: CASSYSYGNTIYF. This chain links TRBV6-5 with TRBJ1-3; no firm D call. CDR3 size: 13 residues. The germline V gene has CDR1 MNHEY and CDR2 SVGAGI. The V gene lost 0 bases and the J gene lost 4 bases, with 4 bases spanning the gap.

This clonotype was detected only a few times. One junction end does not reproduce the germline sequence, and a read error may be involved. The gene calls are TRBV6-1 and TRBJ2-4; 8 bases agree with TRBD1. The CDR3 has 13 residues. Looked up from germline, CDR1 is MNHNS and CDR2 is SASEGT. CDR3 coding DNA: TGTGCCAGTATGACAGGGGACAAAAACATTAAGTACTTC. Its translation is CASMTGDKNIKYF.

This clonotype was counted at least ten times. The genes are TRBV3-1 and TRBJ1-1, with D uncertain. Germline CDR1 reads LGHDT; CDR2 reads YNNKEL (reference sequence). The CDR3 contains 12 residues. Between the trimmed V and J ends, which lost 4 bases and 8 bases, there was a span of 11 bases. The chain's CDR3 is CASSRAGLEAFF. CDR3 in DNA: TGTGCCAGCAGCCGTGCTGGGTTAGAAGCTTTCTTT.

This clonotype has at least ten counts. The genes are TRBV2 and TRBJ2-6; TRBD1 is a possible D gene (6 bases). Germline CDR1 is SNHLY and CDR2 is FYNNEI. This CDR3 contains 16 residues. With 8 bases removed from V and 1 base from J, the gap between germline ends came to 15 bases. CDR3 coding DNA: TGTGCCAGCTCCGGGGACAAGGAGTCTGGGGCCAACGTCCTGACTTTC. Residues: CASSGDKESGANVLTF.

This chain links TRBV28 with TRBJ1-6; 9 bases agree with TRBD1. The CDR3 contains 15 residues. Per germline, CDR1 MDHEN and CDR2 SYDVKM. Germline trimming cut 7 bases from V and 7 bases from J; bases unmatched to any gene: 8. The CDR3 DNA sequence: TGTGCCAGCAACTCACCGGGACAGGGAAATTCACCCCTCCACTTT. This codes for CASNSPGQGNSPLHF. Combining the CDR3 with reference TRBV28 and TRBJ1-6 gives the whole variable domain DVKVTQSSRYLVKRTGEKVFLECVQDMDHENMFWYRQDPGLGLRLIYFSYDVKMKEKGDIPEGYSVSREKKERFSLILESASTNQTSMYLCASNSPGQGNSPLHFGNGTRLTVT.

This clonotype has just a few counts. The V and J genes are TRBV28 and TRBJ1-1; D possibly corresponds to TRBD1 (5 bases). Trimming removed 5 bases from V and 3 bases from J, with 13 bases in between. The germline V gene has CDR1 MDHEN and CDR2 SYDVKM. The CDR3 spans 14 residues. The CDR3 loop reads CASSPGTVDTEAFF. CDR3 in DNA: TGTGCCAGCAGTCCCGGGACCGTTGACACTGAAGCTTTCTTT.

This clonotype was recorded at least ten times. The chain has TRBV6-5 and TRBJ1-1; D perhaps matches TRBD1 (6 bases). CDR1 is MNHEY, CDR2 SVGAGI, per germline. This CDR3 region has 15 residues. V lost 2 bases and J 4 bases, leaving 14 bases between the germline ends. The CDR3 region has the DNA TGTGCCAGCAGTTACACCGGGACAACGGGCACTGAAGCTTTCTTT. Its protein is CASSYTGTTGTEAFF.

This clonotype was observed at least ten times. The V gene is TRBV7-9, the J gene TRBJ2-5; D possibly uses TRBD1 or TRBD2 (5 bases each). V was pared by 5 bases and J by 0 bases, with 13 bases between. Germline CDR1 reads SEHNR; CDR2 reads FQNEAQ (reference sequence). The CDR3 is 15 amino acids. The CDR3 DNA reads TGTGCCAGCAGCGCAACCCGGGGCCACCAAGAGACCCAGTACTTC. Translating it yields CASSATRGHQETQYF.

This clonotype was counted many times. V and J are TRBV20-1 and TRBJ1-2; D uncertain. This CDR3 has 9 residues. CDR1 and CDR2 (germline): DFQATT, SNEGSKA (reference sequence). CDR3 in amino acids: CSPPHGYTF. The DNA of the CDR3 is TGCAGCCCTCCCCATGGCTACACCTTC.

This clonotype was seen ten or more times. The junction and the germline gene differ at one end; a read error may be behind it. The gene calls are TRBV7-3 and TRBJ2-5; weak D call: TRBD1 (6 bases). The germline V gene encodes CDR1 SGHTA and CDR2 FQGTGA. The CDR3 is 13 residues long. The CDR3 reads CASSLTGTETQYF. The CDR3, as DNA: TGTGCCAGCAGCCTAACAGGGACCGAGACCCAGTACTTC.

This clonotype came up many times. As DNA, the CDR3 is TGTGCCAGTAGTATCCGGACAGGGGGGAATGGCTACACCTTC. It encodes CASSIRTGGNGYTF. The J gene is TRBJ1-2, the V gene TRBV19; 10 positions match TRBD1. Germline lookup yields CDR1 LNHDA and CDR2 SQIVND (reference sequence). This CDR3 comprises 14 residues. Trimming took 3 bases from V and 6 from J; bases not matched to a gene: 4.

In this sample, this clonotype turned up many times. This chain connects TRBV6-1 to TRBJ2-5; D call uncertain. The CDR3 covers 15 residues. Germline V gene sequence: CDR1 MNHNS, CDR2 SASEGT. V lost 6 bases, J lost 0 bases, and 14 bases lay in between. The CDR3 DNA follows: TGTGCCAGCAGCCAGAATGACCGGAACCAAGAGACCCAGTACTTC. Its protein is CASSQNDRNQETQYF.

This clonotype was found many times. The chain uses TRBV6-2 or TRBV6-3 and TRBJ1-5, with D perhaps TRBD1 (5 bases). Germline CDR1 is MNHEY and CDR2 is SVGEGT. The CDR3 is 16 residues long. The germline V and J ends were trimmed by 0 bases and 0 bases, with 9 bases remaining between them. The CDR3 nucleotides are TGTGCCAGCAGTTACTCGACAGATTATAGCAATCAGCCCCAGCATTTT. Its translation: CASSYSTDYSNQPQHF.

This clonotype was picked up many times. The chain carries TRBV6-1 and TRBJ1-2; no reliable D call. V gave up 4 bases and J gave up 8 bases, with 17 bases separating them. CDR3 length: 14 residues. The germline V gene encodes CDR1 MNHNS and CDR2 SASEGT. The CDR3 reads CASSVLRERGGYTF. CDR3 DNA: TGTGCCAGCAGTGTTTTGCGGGAGAGAGGCGGCTACACCTTC.

This clonotype was picked up many times. The chain couples TRBV27 to TRBJ2-7, with TRBD1 matching over 9 bases. CDR1 is MNHEY and CDR2 is SMNVEV in the germline V gene (reference sequence). J lost 5 bases, V lost 4 bases, and 3 bases had no gene match. The CDR3 contains 13 residues. CDR3 bases: TGTGCCAGCAGTTGGACAGGGGTCCACGAGCAGTACTTC. Its protein product is CASSWTGVHEQYF.

Only a few counts were recorded for this clonotype. The CDR3 here is CASETGTYYGYTF. The CDR3 nucleotides read TGTGCCAGCGAGACAGGGACCTACTATGGCTACACCTTC. This sequence joins TRBV7-9 and TRBJ1-2, with 7 positions matching TRBD1. Germline V CDR1 and CDR2: SEHNR, FQNEAQ (reference sequence). J was trimmed by 3 bases and V by 8 bases; bases with no gene match: 6. The CDR3 length is 13 residues.

In its sample, this clonotype was seen many times. The V call is TRBV19, the J call TRBJ2-2, with no clear D. The CDR3 is made up of 13 amino acids. The germline CDR1 and CDR2 sequences are LNHDA and SQIVND (reference sequence). V was trimmed by 11 bases and J by 0 bases, leaving 10 bases between them. CDR3 sequence reads: CALDGPNTGELFF. DNA for the CDR3: TGTGCCCTGGACGGACCGAACACCGGGGAGCTGTTTTTT. Variable domain in full (rest from reference TRBV19 and TRBJ2-2): DGGITQSPKYLFRKEGQNVTLSCEQNLNHDAMYWYRQDPGQGLRLIYYSQIVNDFQKGDIAEGYSVSREKKESFPLTVTSAQKNPTAFYLCALDGPNTGELFFGEGSRLTVL.